This is a list of T cell receptor beta chains from one sample in a study of vaccination and CD4 T cells after COVID-19. Their antigen targets remain unknown. Each CDR3 protein gets one entry after TCRdb re-called the PCR reads with MiXCR. The sample yields 17,000 or so distinct CDR3 sequences, about a third seen once. Sequenced material: cultured CD4+ T cells from blood. The receptors originated from a human donor with COVID-19. The CDR3 runs from the conserved cysteine through the conserved F or W. D genes are given only for firm matches. Some rows mark clone size as missing; the rest say once, few, many or name a class of expanded clone.

CDR3 DNA: TGTGCCAGCTCACCGGACAGGGGGCGGTCTGAAGCTTTCTTT; CDR3 protein: CASSPDRGRSEAFF; clone size: .; D gene: TRBD1; J gene: TRBJ1-1; V gene: TRBV18
CDR3 DNA: TGCAGTGCCGCCCCCAGCGTCAGCCAAGAGACCCAGTACTTC; CDR3 protein: CSAAPSVSQETQYF; clone size: few; D gene: .; J gene: TRBJ2-5; V gene: TRBV20-1
CDR3 DNA: TGTGCCAGCACCCTTCTCACAGATACGCAGTATTTT; CDR3 protein: CASTLLTDTQYF; clone size: .; D gene: .; J gene: TRBJ2-3; V gene: TRBV7-2
CDR3 DNA: TGTGCCAGCGTGGGGGCAGGGTCCACAGATACGCAGTATTTT; CDR3 protein: CASVGAGSTDTQYF; clone size: .; D gene: .; J gene: TRBJ2-3; V gene: TRBV7-6
CDR3 DNA: TGTGCCAGCAGCTTGGCCTTCACTAATTCACCCCTCCACTTT; CDR3 protein: CASSLAFTNSPLHF; clone size: .; D gene: .; J gene: TRBJ1-6; V gene: TRBV5-4
CDR3 DNA: TGTGCCAGCAGCTTGGGGGCAGGGGTAAACTCACCCCTCCACTTT; CDR3 protein: CASSLGAGVNSPLHF; clone size: .; D gene: .; J gene: TRBJ1-6; V gene: TRBV5-4
CDR3 DNA: TGCGCCAGCAGCTCCCGACAGGGGAGAGATACGCAGTATTTT; CDR3 protein: CASSSRQGRDTQYF; clone size: .; D gene: TRBD1; J gene: TRBJ2-3; V gene: TRBV5-1
CDR3 DNA: TGCAGTGTCACCCGGGGGACGAATGGCTACACCTTC; CDR3 protein: CSVTRGTNGYTF; clone size: few; D gene: .; J gene: TRBJ1-2; V gene: TRBV20-1
CDR3 DNA: TGTGCCAGCAGCCCCGGGACAGGCAATGAAAAACTGTTTTTT; CDR3 protein: CASSPGTGNEKLFF; clone size: few; D gene: TRBD1; J gene: TRBJ1-4; V gene: TRBV7-2
CDR3 DNA: TGTGCCAGCAGTCCCCAAGGAAAACTGTTTTTT; CDR3 protein: CASSPQGKLFF; clone size: .; D gene: .; J gene: TRBJ1-4; V gene: TRBV28
CDR3 DNA: TGTGCCAGCAGTCTCCGGGACAGGGTCTCAGGCGAGACCCAGTACTTC; CDR3 protein: CASSLRDRVSGETQYF; clone size: .; D gene: TRBD1; J gene: TRBJ2-5; V gene: TRBV12-3/TRBV12-4
CDR3 DNA: TGTGCCAGTAGGTCCGAGCTATTGGGGCCCCAGCATTTT; CDR3 protein: CASRSELLGPQHF; clone size: .; D gene: .; J gene: TRBJ1-5; V gene: TRBV19
CDR3 DNA: TGTGCCAGCAGCTGGGGTGGAGCCCAAGAGACCCAGTACTTC; CDR3 protein: CASSWGGAQETQYF; clone size: .; D gene: .; J gene: TRBJ2-5; V gene: TRBV6-2/TRBV6-3
CDR3 DNA: TGTGCCATCAGCAAGGACGGGACGAACTATGGCTACACCTTC; CDR3 protein: CAISKDGTNYGYTF; clone size: few; D gene: .; J gene: TRBJ1-2; V gene: TRBV10-3
CDR3 DNA: TGTGCCAGCAGCTTGGCCCCCACGGGAATGGGGCCCAATCAGCCCCAGCATTTT; CDR3 protein: CASSLAPTGMGPNQPQHF; clone size: .; D gene: .; J gene: TRBJ1-5; V gene: TRBV5-4
CDR3 DNA: TGCGCCAGCAGTGGGACGGTCAGCCAAGAGACCCAGTACTTC; CDR3 protein: CASSGTVSQETQYF; clone size: few; D gene: .; J gene: TRBJ2-5; V gene: TRBV10-2
CDR3 DNA: TGTGCCAGCAGAAAATGGGGGGCCCCCGGGGAGCTGTTTTTT; CDR3 protein: CASRKWGAPGELFF; clone size: .; D gene: .; J gene: TRBJ2-2; V gene: TRBV7-8
CDR3 DNA: TGTGCCAGCAGTTACCTGGGACAGGCCACTGAAGCTTTCTTT; CDR3 protein: CASSYLGQATEAFF; clone size: .; D gene: TRBD1; J gene: TRBJ1-1; V gene: TRBV6-2/TRBV6-3
CDR3 DNA: TGTGCCAGCAGCCAAGTATCAGGGTTCGGCTATGGCTACACCTTC; CDR3 protein: CASSQVSGFGYGYTF; clone size: .; D gene: .; J gene: TRBJ1-2; V gene: TRBV14
CDR3 DNA: TGTGCCAGCAGCCTAAGAAATTCACCCCTCCACTTT; CDR3 protein: CASSLRNSPLHF; clone size: once; D gene: .; J gene: TRBJ1-6; V gene: TRBV6-1
CDR3 DNA: TGTGCCAGCAGCCAAGTTCGCGGATTTAGTGGCTACACCTTC; CDR3 protein: CASSQVRGFSGYTF; clone size: .; D gene: .; J gene: TRBJ1-2; V gene: TRBV14
CDR3 DNA: TGTGCTAGTGGTTTGGTCGGGAAGACAGCAAGCAATCAGCCCCAGCATTTT; CDR3 protein: CASGLVGKTASNQPQHF; clone size: .; D gene: .; J gene: TRBJ1-5; V gene: TRBV12-5
CDR3 DNA: TGTGCCTGGAGTATCCGGGGGACTGAAGCTTTCTTT; CDR3 protein: CAWSIRGTEAFF; clone size: .; D gene: .; J gene: TRBJ1-1; V gene: TRBV30
CDR3 DNA: TGCAGTGCTAGAGATCCCCAGGACCTAGCTAACTATGGCTACACCTTC; CDR3 protein: CSARDPQDLANYGYTF; clone size: .; D gene: .; J gene: TRBJ1-2; V gene: TRBV20-1
CDR3 DNA: TGTGCCACCAGTCCCGGGACAACAAATCAGCCCCAGCATTTT; CDR3 protein: CATSPGTTNQPQHF; clone size: medium-sized; D gene: .; J gene: TRBJ1-5; V gene: TRBV24-1
CDR3 DNA: TGTGCCAGCACCACTGGGAGCAATCAGCCCCAGCATTTT; CDR3 protein: CASTTGSNQPQHF; clone size: few; D gene: .; J gene: TRBJ1-5; V gene: TRBV6-1
CDR3 DNA: TGTGCCAGCAGTTACTCCCAGGACAGGGGTGCTGGAAACACCATATATTTT; CDR3 protein: CASSYSQDRGAGNTIYF; clone size: .; D gene: TRBD1; J gene: TRBJ1-3; V gene: TRBV6-5
CDR3 DNA: TGTGCCAGCAGTTTATCGAGACAGAATAATTCACCCCTCCACTTT; CDR3 protein: CASSLSRQNNSPLHF; clone size: medium-sized; D gene: .; J gene: TRBJ1-6; V gene: TRBV27
CDR3 DNA: TGTGCCAGCTCACCGAGACAGGGAGACACCGGGGAGCTGTTTTTT; CDR3 protein: CASSPRQGDTGELFF; clone size: few; D gene: TRBD1; J gene: TRBJ2-2; V gene: TRBV18
CDR3 DNA: TGTGCCAGCAGCTTAACAGGGGTTACTTCACCCCTCCACTTT; CDR3 protein: CASSLTGVTSPLHF; clone size: .; D gene: TRBD1; J gene: TRBJ1-6; V gene: TRBV7-9
CDR3 DNA: TGCGCCAGCAGCTTGAGAGGGGAGGCTTACAATGAGCAGTTCTTC; CDR3 protein: CASSLRGEAYNEQFF; clone size: .; D gene: .; J gene: TRBJ2-1; V gene: TRBV5-1
CDR3 DNA: TGCGCCAGCAGCTTGGGCGGGTTAGGAGAGACCCAGTACTTC; CDR3 protein: CASSLGGLGETQYF; clone size: few; D gene: .; J gene: TRBJ2-5; V gene: TRBV5-1
CDR3 DNA: TGTGCCAGCAGTTTATGGTCAACGGGGTCCTACAATGAGCAGTTCTTC; CDR3 protein: CASSLWSTGSYNEQFF; clone size: .; D gene: .; J gene: TRBJ2-1; V gene: TRBV27
CDR3 DNA: TGTGCCAGCAGCTCAGGGGACAGTCGGCGCTATGGCTACACCTTC; CDR3 protein: CASSSGDSRRYGYTF; clone size: medium-sized; D gene: TRBD1; J gene: TRBJ1-2; V gene: TRBV7-2
CDR3 DNA: TGTGCCAGCAGCCGCGACCTAAACTATGGCTACACCTTC; CDR3 protein: CASSRDLNYGYTF; clone size: few; D gene: .; J gene: TRBJ1-2; V gene: TRBV7-2
CDR3 DNA: TGTGCCAGCAGCCCTCTTGCGGGGGGGCATGCAGATACGCAGTATTTT; CDR3 protein: CASSPLAGGHADTQYF; clone size: .; D gene: TRBD2; J gene: TRBJ2-3; V gene: TRBV9
CDR3 DNA: TGTGCCAGCAGGTTTGGGGTAGGGATCCTTTCTACTGAAGCTTTCTTT; CDR3 protein: CASRFGVGILSTEAFF; clone size: few; D gene: .; J gene: TRBJ1-1; V gene: TRBV7-2
CDR3 DNA: TGTGCCAGCAGTTTAGGTCGTACCGGGGAGCTGTTTTTT; CDR3 protein: CASSLGRTGELFF; clone size: .; D gene: .; J gene: TRBJ2-2; V gene: TRBV12-3/TRBV12-4
CDR3 DNA: TGTGCCAGCAGTACTCGTGATACGCAGTATTTT; CDR3 protein: CASSTRDTQYF; clone size: .; D gene: .; J gene: TRBJ2-3; V gene: TRBV6-2/TRBV6-3
CDR3 DNA: TGTGCCACCAGCAGAGCCACGATCGGGACACCTGGAAACACCATATATTTT; CDR3 protein: CATSRATIGTPGNTIYF; clone size: .; D gene: .; J gene: TRBJ1-3; V gene: TRBV15
CDR3 DNA: TGTGCCAGCAGTACAGGAGAAACGTATCAGCCCCAGCATTTT; CDR3 protein: CASSTGETYQPQHF; clone size: few; D gene: .; J gene: TRBJ1-5; V gene: TRBV6-1
CDR3 DNA: TGTGCCAGCAGGGGACAGGGCAACAATCAGCCCCAGCATTTT; CDR3 protein: CASRGQGNNQPQHF; clone size: .; D gene: TRBD1; J gene: TRBJ1-5; V gene: TRBV28
CDR3 DNA: TGTGCCACCAGCAGACCGGGACAGGGTTTTTTCAATCAGCCCCAGCATTTT; CDR3 protein: CATSRPGQGFFNQPQHF; clone size: medium-sized; D gene: TRBD1; J gene: TRBJ1-5; V gene: TRBV15
CDR3 DNA: TGTGCCAGCAGCTTAAAGGGAGGCGATAGCAATCAGCCCCAGCATTTT; CDR3 protein: CASSLKGGDSNQPQHF; clone size: few; D gene: .; J gene: TRBJ1-5; V gene: TRBV7-9
CDR3 DNA: TGTGCCAGCAGCCGGACGGGTACCTACGAGCAGTACTTC; CDR3 protein: CASSRTGTYEQYF; clone size: few; D gene: .; J gene: TRBJ2-7; V gene: TRBV6-2/TRBV6-3
CDR3 DNA: TGTGCCAGCAGTCTCCGGGACACCGGGGAGCTGTTTTTT; CDR3 protein: CASSLRDTGELFF; clone size: few; D gene: .; J gene: TRBJ2-2; V gene: TRBV27
CDR3 DNA: TGTGCCACCAGTGTACCGCGAGGAGCAGATAATTCACCCCTCCACTTT; CDR3 protein: CATSVPRGADNSPLHF; clone size: few; D gene: .; J gene: TRBJ1-6; V gene: TRBV10-3
CDR3 DNA: TGTGCCAGCAGTCGACTTCAAAAGGGGGGGATAAATTCACCCCTCCACTTT; CDR3 protein: CASSRLQKGGINSPLHF; clone size: few; D gene: .; J gene: TRBJ1-6; V gene: TRBV6-1
CDR3 DNA: TGTGCCAGTAGTGTGCCCGGACAGGGGGTATATGGCTACACCTTC; CDR3 protein: CASSVPGQGVYGYTF; clone size: .; D gene: TRBD1; J gene: TRBJ1-2; V gene: TRBV19
CDR3 DNA: TGTGCCAGCAGCTACAGGGCAAGGAACACTGAAGCTTTCTTT; CDR3 protein: CASSYRARNTEAFF; clone size: few; D gene: .; J gene: TRBJ1-1; V gene: TRBV6-2/TRBV6-3
CDR3 DNA: TGCAGTGCTAGGTGGGACAGGGGAGGCTATGGCTACACCTTC; CDR3 protein: CSARWDRGGYGYTF; clone size: .; D gene: TRBD1; J gene: TRBJ1-2; V gene: TRBV20-1
CDR3 DNA: TGCGCCAGCCGGCCTACGGGGGATAGCAATCAGCCCCAGCATTTT; CDR3 protein: CASRPTGDSNQPQHF; clone size: .; D gene: .; J gene: TRBJ1-5; V gene: TRBV5-1